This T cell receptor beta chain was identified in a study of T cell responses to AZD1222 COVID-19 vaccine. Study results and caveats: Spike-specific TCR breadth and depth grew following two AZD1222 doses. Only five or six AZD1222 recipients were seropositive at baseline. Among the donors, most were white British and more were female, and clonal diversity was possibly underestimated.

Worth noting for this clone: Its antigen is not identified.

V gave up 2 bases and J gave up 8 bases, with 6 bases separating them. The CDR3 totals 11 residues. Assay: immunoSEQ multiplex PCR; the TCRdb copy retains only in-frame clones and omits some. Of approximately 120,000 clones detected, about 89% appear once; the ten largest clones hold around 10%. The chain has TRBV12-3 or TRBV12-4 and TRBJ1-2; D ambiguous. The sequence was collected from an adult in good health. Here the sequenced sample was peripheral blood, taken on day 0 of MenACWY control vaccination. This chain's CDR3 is CASSLSGGYTF. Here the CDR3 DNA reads TGTGCCAGCAGTTTAAGCGGCGGCTACACCTTC.